The clone carrying this T cell receptor beta chain appeared a few times. Its specificity is unknown. Constant-segment primers were used for 5'RACE, and the resulting TCR alpha and TCR beta cDNA libraries carried sample barcodes and UMIs. TCRdb called the 5' RACE reads again in MiXCR, with one record for every CDR3 protein. Among 550,000 to 700,000 distinct CDR3 sequences, roughly 18% were seen once, and the ten largest hold 12%. The data are from a study of T-cell memory formation after mild COVID-19. Study-wide points: Whether day 37 second-wave clones are SARS-CoV-2-specific was not confirmed.

CDR3 length: 15 residues. The V gene lost 6 bases and the J gene lost 0 bases, with 12 bases spanning the gap. The sample was PBMCs or a T cell subset sorted from them (not recorded which). This clonotype originated in an adult woman who had mild COVID-19 (a few samples of this study predate the infection). Cell type and time point are not known. This sequence joins TRBV12-3 or TRBV12-4 and TRBJ1-5; D is undetermined. The CDR3 sequence: CASSPTVDSNQPQHF. In DNA, the CDR3 is TGTGCCAGCAGCCCTACCGTTGATAGCAATCAGCCCCAGCATTTT.